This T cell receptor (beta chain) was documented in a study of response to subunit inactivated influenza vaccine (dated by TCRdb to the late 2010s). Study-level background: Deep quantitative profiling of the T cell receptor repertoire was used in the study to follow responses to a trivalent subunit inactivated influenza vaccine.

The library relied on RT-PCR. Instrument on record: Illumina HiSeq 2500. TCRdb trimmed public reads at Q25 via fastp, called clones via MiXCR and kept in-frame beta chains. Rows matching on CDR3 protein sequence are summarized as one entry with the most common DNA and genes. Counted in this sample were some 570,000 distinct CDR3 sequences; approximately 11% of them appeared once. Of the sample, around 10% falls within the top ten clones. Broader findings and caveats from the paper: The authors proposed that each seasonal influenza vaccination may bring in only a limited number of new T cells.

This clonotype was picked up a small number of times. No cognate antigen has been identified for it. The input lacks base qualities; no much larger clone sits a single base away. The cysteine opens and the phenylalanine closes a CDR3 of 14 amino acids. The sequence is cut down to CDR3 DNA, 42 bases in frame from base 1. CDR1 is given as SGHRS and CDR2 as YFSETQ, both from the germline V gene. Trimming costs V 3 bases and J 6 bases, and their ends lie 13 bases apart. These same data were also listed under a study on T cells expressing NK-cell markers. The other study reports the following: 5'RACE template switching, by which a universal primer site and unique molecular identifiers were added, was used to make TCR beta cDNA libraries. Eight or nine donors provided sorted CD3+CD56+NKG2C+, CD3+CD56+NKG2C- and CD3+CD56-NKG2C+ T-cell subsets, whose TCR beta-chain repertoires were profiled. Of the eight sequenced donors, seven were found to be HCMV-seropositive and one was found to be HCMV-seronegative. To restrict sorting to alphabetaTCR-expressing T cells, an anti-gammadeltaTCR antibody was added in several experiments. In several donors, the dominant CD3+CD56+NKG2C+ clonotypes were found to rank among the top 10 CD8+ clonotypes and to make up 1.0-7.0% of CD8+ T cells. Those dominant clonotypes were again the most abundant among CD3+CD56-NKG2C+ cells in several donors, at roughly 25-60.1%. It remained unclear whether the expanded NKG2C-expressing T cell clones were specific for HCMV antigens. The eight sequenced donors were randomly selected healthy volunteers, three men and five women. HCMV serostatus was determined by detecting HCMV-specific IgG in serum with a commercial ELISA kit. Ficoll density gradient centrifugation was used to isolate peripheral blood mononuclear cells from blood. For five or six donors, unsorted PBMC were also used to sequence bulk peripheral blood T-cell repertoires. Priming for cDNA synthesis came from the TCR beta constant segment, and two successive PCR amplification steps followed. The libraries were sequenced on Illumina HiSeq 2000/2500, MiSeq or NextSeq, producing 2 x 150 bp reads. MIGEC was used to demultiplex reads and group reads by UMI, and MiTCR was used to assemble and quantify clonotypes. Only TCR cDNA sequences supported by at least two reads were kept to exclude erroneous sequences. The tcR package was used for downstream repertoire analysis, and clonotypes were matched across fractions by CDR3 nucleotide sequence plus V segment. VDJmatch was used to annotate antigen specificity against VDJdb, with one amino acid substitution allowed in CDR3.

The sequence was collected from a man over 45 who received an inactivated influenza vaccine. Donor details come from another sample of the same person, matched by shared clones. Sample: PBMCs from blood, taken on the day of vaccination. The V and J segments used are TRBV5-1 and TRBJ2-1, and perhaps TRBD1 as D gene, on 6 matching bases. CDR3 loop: CASSYGQRGNEQFF. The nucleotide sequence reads TGCGCCAGCAGCTACGGACAGAGAGGCAATGAGCAGTTCTTC. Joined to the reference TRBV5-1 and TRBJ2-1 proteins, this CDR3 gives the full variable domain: KAGVTQTPRYLIKTRGQQVTLSCSPISGHRSVSWYQQTPGQGLQFLFEYFSETQRNKGNFPGRFSGRQFSNSRSEMNVSTLELGDSALYLCASSYGQRGNEQFFGPGTRLTVL.